This T cell receptor beta chain stems from a study of radiotherapy plus CTLA-4 blockade in lung cancer. The wider study: In approximately 17% of patients, objective responses were seen; 30% to 35% had disease control.

The V gene's germline CDR1 is SGDLS and CDR2 YYNGEE. Trimming left V 4 bases short and J 4 bases short, with 11 bases between. The CDR3 has 13 residues. Findings and limits, study-wide: Per reports, early blood T cell clone dynamics, plus interferon-beta, forecast response most strongly. Expansion of tumor-derived TCR clones was observed in blood after radiotherapy plus ipilimumab.

The method was immunoSEQ multiplex PCR; TCRdb's version includes in-frame clones alone and lacks a portion of them. The data show 75,000 to 100,000 clones, 88% seen once. Patients had chemo-refractory metastatic non-small-cell lung cancer and received focal radiation plus CTLA-4 blockade that used ipilimumab. Notes on this clone: Its target is unknown.

The gene calls are TRBV9 and TRBJ1-1; possible D gene TRBD1, 5 bases. This TCR was recovered from a human donor with non-small cell lung cancer that progressed on radiotherapy plus ipilimumab. The specimen was peripheral blood, collected from a patient treated with radiotherapy plus ipilimumab. The chain's CDR3 is CASSLGGGTEAFF. The DNA of the CDR3 is TGTGCCAGCAGCCTAGGTGGGGGCACTGAAGCTTTCTTT.